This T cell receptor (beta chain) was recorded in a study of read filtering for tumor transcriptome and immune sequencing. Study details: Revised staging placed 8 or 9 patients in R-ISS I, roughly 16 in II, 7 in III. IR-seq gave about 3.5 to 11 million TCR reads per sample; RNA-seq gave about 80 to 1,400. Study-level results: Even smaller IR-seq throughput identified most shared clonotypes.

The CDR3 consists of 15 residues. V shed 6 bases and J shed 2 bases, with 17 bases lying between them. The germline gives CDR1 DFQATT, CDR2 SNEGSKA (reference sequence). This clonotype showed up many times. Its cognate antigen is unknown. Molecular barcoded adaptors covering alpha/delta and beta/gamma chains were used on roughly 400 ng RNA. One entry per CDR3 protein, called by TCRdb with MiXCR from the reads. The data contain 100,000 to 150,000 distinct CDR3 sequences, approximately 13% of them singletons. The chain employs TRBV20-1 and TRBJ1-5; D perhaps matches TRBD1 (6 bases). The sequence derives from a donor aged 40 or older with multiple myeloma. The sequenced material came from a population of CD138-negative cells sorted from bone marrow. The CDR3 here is CSARQAGVGNQPQHF. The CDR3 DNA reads TGCAGTGCCCGGCAGGCAGGGGTTGGCAATCAGCCCCAGCATTTT.